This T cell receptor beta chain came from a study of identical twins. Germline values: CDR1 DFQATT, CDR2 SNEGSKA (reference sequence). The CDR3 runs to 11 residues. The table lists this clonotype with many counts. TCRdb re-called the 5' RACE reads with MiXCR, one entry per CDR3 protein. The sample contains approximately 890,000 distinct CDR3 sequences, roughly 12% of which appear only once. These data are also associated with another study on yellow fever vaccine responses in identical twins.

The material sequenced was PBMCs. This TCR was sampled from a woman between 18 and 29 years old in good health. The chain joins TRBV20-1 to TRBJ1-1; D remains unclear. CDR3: CRGAGGTEAFF. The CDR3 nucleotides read TGCCGCGGAGCAGGAGGCACTGAAGCTTTCTTT.